The rows below give T cell receptor beta chains drawn from one sample of a study of T cells in tuberculosis. Some clones are missing from TCRdb's copy, which holds only in-frame ones; the method was immunoSEQ multiplex PCR. The table records some 40,000 clones, 95% of them present only once. The sequencing sample was made of PBMCs. These TCRs come from a donor aged 10 to 29 with latent tuberculosis or without tuberculosis infection. Each CDR3 is given with its conserved first and last residue. D genes are given only for firm matches. Size is omitted from some rows. Given values are once, few, many or a class for expanded clones.

j_call	clone_size	v_call	d_call	cdr3_length	cdr3_aa	cdr3_nt
TRBJ2-7	-	TRBV11-1	TRBD1	14	CASSRRTGKGEQYF	TGTGCCAGCAGCCGACGGACAGGAAAAGGAGAGCAGTACTTC
TRBJ2-3	-	TRBV2	TRBD2	19	CASTARASGGSSSTDTQYF	TGTGCCAGCACCGCCCGGGCTAGCGGGGGCTCCTCTAGCACAGATACGCAGTATTTT
TRBJ2-7	few	TRBV15	TRBD1	15	CATSSGTGGSYEQYF	TGTGCCACCAGCAGTGGGACAGGAGGCTCCTACGAGCAGTACTTC
TRBJ1-2	-	TRBV19	TRBD1	15	CASNPRGQGDYGYTF	TGTGCCAGTAATCCTCGAGGACAGGGCGACTATGGCTACACCTTC
TRBJ1-2	-	TRBV6-6	TRBD1	14	CASTILGQNYGYTF	TGTGCCAGCACCATTTTGGGACAGAACTATGGCTACACCTTC
TRBJ1-1	-	TRBV5-1	-	15	CASSTGQPVNTEAFF	TGCGCCAGCAGCACCGGACAGCCAGTGAACACTGAAGCTTTCTTT
TRBJ1-2	-	TRBV13	-	13	CASSPPRTYGYTF	TGTGCCAGCAGCCCCCCGCGGACTTATGGCTACACCTTC
TRBJ1-3	-	TRBV6-6	-	14	CASSSGISGNTIYF	TGTGCCAGCAGTTCGGGGATCTCTGGAAACACCATATATTTT
TRBJ2-1	-	TRBV5-1	TRBD2	14	CASSLAGGANEQFF	TGCGCCAGCAGCTTGGCCGGGGGGGCAAATGAGCAGTTCTTC
TRBJ2-3	-	TRBV19	TRBD2	16	CASSRRASGVGDTQYF	TGTGCCAGTAGTCGTAGGGCTAGCGGCGTGGGAGATACGCAGTATTTT
TRBJ1-2	-	TRBV18	-	15	CASSPPSTGLYGYTF	TGTGCCAGCTCACCACCCTCGACAGGCCTCTATGGCTACACCTTC
TRBJ2-5	once	TRBV4-3	TRBD1	15	CASSKGQGVGETQYF	TGCGCCAGCAGCAAGGGACAGGGGGTGGGAGAGACCCAGTACTTC
TRBJ2-2	-	TRBV15	-	18	CATSRVPSDGENTGELFF	TGTGCCACCAGCAGAGTCCCATCGGACGGGGAGAACACCGGGGAGCTGTTTTTT
TRBJ1-2	-	TRBV27	-	15	CASSLKGGPNYGYTF	TGTGCCAGCAGTTTAAAAGGCGGCCCAAACTATGGCTACACCTTC
TRBJ2-5	-	TRBV30	-	15	CAWRSMLASQETQYF	TGTGCCTGGCGCTCGATGCTAGCGAGCCAAGAGACCCAGTACTTC
TRBJ2-4	-	TRBV2	TRBD2	18	CASSGGTSGGLGKNIQYF	TGTGCCAGCAGTGGTGGGACTAGCGGGGGCCTAGGCAAAAACATTCAGTACTTC
TRBJ1-1	once	TRBV9	-	14	CASSVGSRGTEAFF	TGTGCCAGCAGCGTAGGCAGCAGGGGCACTGAAGCTTTCTTT
TRBJ1-1	once	TRBV5-1	TRBD1	19	CASSPGTGLGVGLNTEAFF	TGCGCCAGTAGTCCCGGGACAGGTCTGGGGGTGGGATTGAACACTGAAGCTTTCTTT
TRBJ2-7	-	TRBV5-1	TRBD2	14	CASTAGGKSYEQYF	TGCGCCAGCACCGCGGGGGGCAAATCCTACGAGCAGTACTTC
TRBJ1-1	-	TRBV30	-	12	CAWNVRNTEAFF	TGTGCCTGGAACGTTAGGAACACTGAAGCTTTCTTT
TRBJ2-1	-	TRBV9	TRBD2	16	CASSTRLAGSYNEQFF	TGTGCCAGCAGCACCAGACTAGCGGGGTCTTACAATGAGCAGTTCTTC
TRBJ1-3	once	TRBV27	TRBD1	15	CASSRARDRRNTIYF	TGTGCCAGCAGCCGAGCCAGGGACAGAAGAAACACCATATATTTT
TRBJ1-5	-	TRBV19	-	14	CASSIVAENQPQHF	TGTGCCAGTAGTATAGTGGCGGAGAATCAGCCCCAGCATTTT
TRBJ1-4	-	TRBV4-2	-	16	CASSRTEQGTNEKLFF	TGTGCCAGCAGCCGAACCGAACAGGGAACTAATGAAAAACTGTTTTTT
TRBJ2-5	-	TRBV30	TRBD2	19	CAWSVGKPGLAGVGETQYF	TGTGCCTGGAGTGTCGGAAAGCCGGGACTAGCGGGGGTTGGAGAGACCCAGTACTTC
TRBJ2-4	-	TRBV18	-	14	CASSPPQLKNIQYF	TGTGCCAGCTCACCACCGCAACTTAAAAACATTCAGTACTTC
TRBJ2-2	-	TRBV7-4	-	15	CASSLGHSTARELFF	TGTGCCAGCAGCCTAGGACATTCAACAGCCAGGGAGCTGTTTTTT
TRBJ1-2	-	TRBV30	-	10	CAWYNYGYTF	TGTGCCTGGTATAACTATGGCTACACCTTC
TRBJ1-4	once	TRBV27	-	16	CASSFLSGAGSEKLFF	TGTGCCAGCAGTTTCCTATCGGGAGCAGGGTCCGAAAAACTGTTTTTT
TRBJ1-6	-	TRBV7-2	TRBD1	17	CASSQWDRGAYNSPLHF	TGTGCCAGCAGCCAATGGGACAGGGGAGCCTATAATTCACCCCTCCACTTT
TRBJ1-6	few	TRBV25-1	TRBD1	15	CASRNDRGLGSPLHF	TGTGCCAGCAGGAATGACAGGGGGTTGGGTTCACCCCTCCACTTT
TRBJ2-2	-	TRBV30	-	13	CAWSVQRDGELFF	TGTGCCTGGAGTGTGCAGAGGGACGGGGAGCTGTTTTTT
TRBJ1-1	once	TRBV4-1	TRBD1	13	CASRLTGGTEAFF	TGCGCCAGCAGACTTACAGGGGGAACTGAAGCTTTCTTT
TRBJ2-7	-	TRBV5-1	-	15	CASSFFGPTSDEQYF	TGCGCCAGCAGCTTCTTCGGCCCCACCAGCGACGAGCAGTACTTC
TRBJ1-2	-	TRBV19	-	14	CASSSSGRNYGYTF	TGTGCCAGTAGTAGCTCAGGGCGGAACTATGGCTACACCTTC
TRBJ2-1	-	TRBV5-1	TRBD2	15	CASSRSSGGANEQFF	TGCGCCAGCAGCCGCTCCAGCGGGGGGGCGAATGAGCAGTTCTTC
TRBJ2-1	-	TRBV9	-	15	CASSTVASSYNEQFF	TGTGCCAGCAGCACAGTAGCGTCTTCCTACAATGAGCAGTTCTTC
TRBJ2-3	-	TRBV18	TRBD2	16	CASSPLAGAPTDTQYF	TGTGCCAGCTCCCCACTAGCGGGGGCCCCCACAGATACGCAGTATTTT
TRBJ2-1	-	TRBV5-1	-	15	CASTTGTSSYNEQFF	TGCGCCAGCACAACAGGGACGAGCTCCTACAATGAGCAGTTCTTC
TRBJ1-5	-	TRBV5-1	-	13	CASSIRGNQPQHF	TGCGCCAGCAGTATCCGGGGCAATCAGCCCCAGCATTTT
TRBJ1-1	-	TRBV5-1	-	13	CASSSGVSPEAFF	TGCGCCAGCAGCTCCGGAGTTTCCCCTGAAGCTTTCTTT
TRBJ1-1	-	TRBV10-3	-	15	CAISEIGKGGTEAFF	TGTGCCATCAGTGAAATAGGGAAAGGGGGCACTGAAGCTTTCTTT
TRBJ2-7	-	TRBV5-1	TRBD1	15	CASSDPNRGPYEQYF	TGCGCCAGCAGCGACCCTAACAGGGGCCCCTACGAGCAGTACTTC
TRBJ2-7	-	TRBV18	TRBD1	14	CASSPGQGIGEQYF	TGTGCCAGCTCACCCGGACAGGGGATAGGTGAGCAGTACTTC
TRBJ2-3	-	TRBV5-6	-	15	CASSLGEYSTDTQYF	TGTGCCAGCAGCTTGGGGGAGTATAGCACAGATACGCAGTATTTT
TRBJ1-5	once	TRBV28	-	13	CAGGDDSNQPQHF	TGTGCCGGGGGGGACGATAGCAATCAGCCCCAGCATTTT
TRBJ1-3	-	TRBV9	-	18	CASSANQGNPSSGNTIYF	TGTGCCAGCAGCGCGAACCAGGGCAATCCCTCCTCTGGAAACACCATATATTTT
TRBJ2-5	once	TRBV7-8	-	15	CASSLVRGAGETQYF	TGTGCCAGCAGCTTAGTTCGGGGGGCCGGAGAGACCCAGTACTTC